The rows below give T cell receptor beta chains drawn from one sample of a study of shared clonotypes between healthy human individuals. Clones were read by immunoSEQ multiplex PCR, and TCRdb kept only the in-frame ones, dropping some. The table lists more than 150,000 clones, 85% to 95% of them singletons. The sequencing sample was made of naive CD4+ T cells sorted from blood. The receptors shown here come from a woman aged 25 to 39 in good health. Each CDR3 is given without its conserved first and last residue.

v_call: TRBV7-2
cdr3_length: 16
cdr3_aa: ASSPLIAGLAGANEQY

v_call: TRBV4-2
cdr3_length: 16
cdr3_aa: ASSQDPPPWGGPDTQY

v_call: TRBV29-1
cdr3_length: 14
cdr3_aa: SVEGKGLATGDTQY

v_call: TRBV28
cdr3_length: 12
cdr3_aa: ASSPGSTYNEQF

v_call: TRBV7-9
cdr3_length: 15
cdr3_aa: ASSFHLETGQNEKLF

v_call: TRBV6-1
cdr3_length: 15
cdr3_aa: ASSARTGTRSNYGYT

v_call: TRBV27
cdr3_length: 12
cdr3_aa: ASSPRVGGNTIY

v_call: TRBV7-2
cdr3_length: 13
cdr3_aa: ASSFYTGGPDTQY

v_call: TRBV18
cdr3_length: 13
cdr3_aa: ASSPLGLNTDTQY

v_call: TRBV28
cdr3_length: 9
cdr3_aa: ASSSNRGHT

v_call: TRBV5-1
cdr3_length: 10
cdr3_aa: ASSVGFNEQY

v_call: TRBV7-9
cdr3_length: 14
cdr3_aa: ASSSGIAGDTGELF

v_call: TRBV5-6
cdr3_length: 14
cdr3_aa: ASSSPKASGNYEQY

v_call: TRBV27
cdr3_length: 11
cdr3_aa: ASRTSGSYEQY

v_call: TRBV25-1
cdr3_length: 13
cdr3_aa: ASSASLAGGYEQY

v_call: TRBV2
cdr3_length: 12
cdr3_aa: ASRGGTGNTEAF

v_call: TRBV9
cdr3_length: 12
cdr3_aa: ASSPRLNSYEQY

v_call: TRBV10-3
cdr3_length: 15
cdr3_aa: AISELGLAGDTDTQY

v_call: TRBV4-1
cdr3_length: 15
cdr3_aa: ASSQDRPVLGANVLT

v_call: TRBV7-9
cdr3_length: 16
cdr3_aa: ASSLTNRGAGHPYEQY

v_call: TRBV19
cdr3_length: 12
cdr3_aa: ASSGTILAYEQY

v_call: TRBV2
cdr3_length: 12
cdr3_aa: ASSPLLPYNEQF

v_call: TRBV27
cdr3_length: 14
cdr3_aa: ASRRESGTGRYEQF

v_call: TRBV11-2
cdr3_length: 13
cdr3_aa: ASSLNPVNTGELF

v_call: TRBV28
cdr3_length: 11
cdr3_aa: ASSSGTGLEAF

v_call: TRBV4-1
cdr3_length: 14
cdr3_aa: ASSQLTASGTYEQY

v_call: TRBV19
cdr3_length: 11
cdr3_aa: ASSGQGVYEQY

v_call: TRBV28
cdr3_length: 14
cdr3_aa: ASSLGSTGHYYEQY

v_call: TRBV7-9
cdr3_length: 13
cdr3_aa: ASSSPDRGQEKLF

v_call: TRBV6-6
cdr3_length: 12
cdr3_aa: ASSRGQGLYEQY

v_call: TRBV4-2
cdr3_length: 20
cdr3_aa: ASSLRVPSGSIPGVGDYEQY

v_call: TRBV5-1
cdr3_length: 13
cdr3_aa: ASSFSGQGNEKLF

v_call: TRBV5-6
cdr3_length: 12
cdr3_aa: ASRPKQGQETQY

v_call: TRBV7-9
cdr3_length: 15
cdr3_aa: ASSRHRPGRKTYEQY

v_call: TRBV11-2
cdr3_length: 12
cdr3_aa: ASSFSSGGEKLF

v_call: TRBV18
cdr3_length: 13
cdr3_aa: ASSPGQGTSYEQY

v_call: TRBV5-1
cdr3_length: 15
cdr3_aa: ASSLEGRLAVAGEQY

v_call: TRBV27
cdr3_length: 12
cdr3_aa: ASSLTRLYNEQF

v_call: TRBV5-4
cdr3_length: 11
cdr3_aa: ASSLIGVYEQY

v_call: TRBV28
cdr3_length: 11
cdr3_aa: ASSPGGHYEQY

v_call: TRBV14
cdr3_length: 13
cdr3_aa: ASSPWTSRPYEQY

v_call: TRBV5-1
cdr3_length: 12
cdr3_aa: ASSLGVDTYEQY

v_call: TRBV5-1
cdr3_length: 13
cdr3_aa: ASSPDRGLFYGYT

v_call: TRBV2
cdr3_length: 14
cdr3_aa: ASREWRRDHYNEQF

v_call: TRBV28
cdr3_length: 12
cdr3_aa: ASSIGTANTEAF

v_call: TRBV6-6
cdr3_length: 13
cdr3_aa: ASSYGTVSSYEQY

v_call: TRBV28
cdr3_length: 13
cdr3_aa: ASSLLPLTGETAF

v_call: TRBV27
cdr3_length: 16
cdr3_aa: ASNPLAGDQRRSYEQY

v_call: TRBV28
cdr3_length: 12
cdr3_aa: ASGLAGVADTQY

v_call: TRBV10-3
cdr3_length: 9
cdr3_aa: ATGQSYEQY

v_call: TRBV5-1
cdr3_length: 12
cdr3_aa: ASTLAGVADTQY

v_call: TRBV9
cdr3_length: 12
cdr3_aa: ASSLRQGALGYT

v_call: TRBV28
cdr3_length: 12
cdr3_aa: ASSFDSRNYGYT

v_call: TRBV4-1
cdr3_length: 16
cdr3_aa: ASSRTRYTTGTYNEQF

v_call: TRBV4-2
cdr3_length: 13
cdr3_aa: ASSQLAGGSGTQY

v_call: TRBV2
cdr3_length: 12
cdr3_aa: ASSDPVAPDTQY

v_call: TRBV6-6
cdr3_length: 11
cdr3_aa: ASSSGYSYEQY

v_call: TRBV29-1
cdr3_length: 10
cdr3_aa: SVETGVYGYT

v_call: TRBV6-5
cdr3_length: 12
cdr3_aa: ASRTGTGVHEQY